The 16 T cell receptor beta chains listed next were all sequenced from one sample in a study of blood T cell repertoires in COVID-19. Libraries were prepared by immunoSEQ multiplex PCR; TCRdb keeps only in-frame clonotypes and omits some of them. This table has some 70,000 clones, about nine tenths appearing once. Sequencing input: peripheral blood. The receptors come from a man between 50 and 59 years old with active COVID-19.

The genes are TRBV7-2 and TRBJ2-5, with D possibly being TRBD1 (5 bases). V lost 5 bases to trimming and J lost 5 bases, with 18 bases between them. In germline, CDR1 is SGHTA, CDR2 FQGNSA. This CDR3 contains 15 residues. The CDR3 sequence is CASSRTRVKGETQYF. CDR3 nucleotides: TGTGCCAGCAGCCGTACCAGGGTGAAGGGCGAGACCCAGTACTTC.

The rearrangement joins TRBV9 to TRBJ2-3; TRBD2 aligns across 8 bases. The CDR3 is made up of 16 amino acids. V trimming: 0 bases; J trimming: 1 base; junction bases outside the gene matches: 4. CDR1 and CDR2 from the germline V gene are SGDLS and YYNGEE. The CDR3 loop reads CASSVAGRGGTDTQYF. The CDR3 DNA reads as TGTGCCAGCAGCGTAGCTGGGCGGGGGGGCACAGATACGCAGTATTTT. The variable domain in full, completed from reference TRBV9 and TRBJ2-3, reads DSGVTQTPKHLITATGQRVTLRCSPRSGDLSVYWYQQSLDQGLQFLIQYYNGEERAKGNILERFSAQQFPDLHSELNLSSLELGDSALYFCASSVAGRGGTDTQYFGPGTRLTVL.

The V and J genes are TRBV12-3 or TRBV12-4 and TRBJ2-5; weak D call: TRBD1 (5 bases). This CDR3 contains 12 residues. Trimming took 6 bases from V and 14 from J, leaving 19 bases between them. In DNA, the CDR3 is TGTGCCAGCAGCGCTTGGGGCAACCTGTATTACTTC. It codes for CASSAWGNLYYF.

This clone has a handful of counts. V is TRBV12-3 or TRBV12-4 and J is TRBJ2-3; a possible D gene is TRBD2 (5 bases). This CDR3 is built from 13 residues. Trimming pared 8 bases from V and 6 bases from J, leaving 15 bases between. CDR3 bases: TGTGCCAGCCTCCGGAGGCCGGGTGATACGCAGTATTTT. Protein product: CASLRRPGDTQYF.

V and J are TRBV30 and TRBJ1-2; D possibly corresponds to TRBD1 (6 bases). The ends were cut back, 4 bases at V and 6 bases at J, with 15 bases in the middle. Germline CDR1 GTSNPN, CDR2 SVGIG (reference sequence). This CDR3 region has 13 residues. The CDR3 sequence: CAWIRGGFDGYTF. Written as DNA, the CDR3 is TGTGCCTGGATAAGGGGGGGATTCGATGGCTACACCTTC.

V usage is TRBV7-8 and J usage is TRBJ2-3; TRBD2 is a possible D gene (6 bases). Germline-derived CDR1 and CDR2 are SGHVS and FQNEAQ. The CDR3 consists of 14 residues. Trimming pared 5 bases from V and 4 bases from J, leaving 13 bases between. CDR3 in amino acids: CASSLTIAADTQYF. CDR3 DNA sequence: TGTGCCAGCAGCCTTACCATAGCGGCAGATACGCAGTATTTT. Full variable domain (outside the CDR3, taken from reference TRBV7-8 and TRBJ2-3): GAGVSQSPRYKVAKRGQDVALRCDPISGHVSLFWYQQALGQGPEFLTYFQNEAQLDKSGLPSDRFFAERPEGSVSTLKIQRTQQEDSAVYLCASSLTIAADTQYFGPGTRLTVL.

The rearrangement uses TRBV5-1 and TRBJ1-6, with TRBD1 as a possible D gene (6 bases). V was trimmed by 0 bases and J by 7 bases, leaving 8 bases between them. Germline V gives CDR1 SGHRS, CDR2 YFSETQ. The CDR3 has 14 residues. DNA for the CDR3: TGCGCCAGCAGCTTGGGGACAGTAAATTCACCCCTCCACTTT. This codes for CASSLGTVNSPLHF.

The chain carries TRBV28 and TRBJ1-4, with D possibly TRBD1 on 6 matching bases. Trimming left V 6 bases short and J 8 bases short, with 16 bases between. Germline loops: CDR1 MDHEN, CDR2 SYDVKM. This CDR3 is 14 amino acids long. The CDR3, as DNA: TGTGCCAGCAGACCCGGACAGAGTCAGGAAAAACTGTTTTTT. Translating it yields CASRPGQSQEKLFF.

The V call is TRBV9, the J call TRBJ2-1; D unclear. Germline V CDR1 and CDR2: SGDLS, YYNGEE. V was cut by 0 bases and J by 2 bases, with 9 bases left in between. The CDR3 loop spans 15 amino acids. In nucleotides, the CDR3 is TGTGCCAGCAGCGTAGGCGGCGGAACCTACAATGAGCAGTTCTTC. Residues: CASSVGGGTYNEQFF.

This chain connects TRBV18 to TRBJ1-1; D ambiguous. The CDR3 spans 14 residues. Germline V lookup: CDR1 KGHSH, CDR2 LQKENI. The germline V and J ends were trimmed by 0 bases and 4 bases, with 9 bases remaining between them. The CDR3 region has the DNA TGTGCCAGCTCACCACCTACTACGGGCACTGAAGCTTTCTTT. This encodes CASSPPTTGTEAFF. The full variable domain, its missing parts supplied by reference TRBV18 and TRBJ1-1, is NAGVMQNPRHLVRRRGQEARLRCSPMKGHSHVYWYRQLPEEGLKFMVYLQKENIIDESGMPKERFSAEFPKEGPSILRIQQVVRGDSAAYFCASSPPTTGTEAFFGQGTRLTVV.

The chain uses TRBV6-2 or TRBV6-3 and TRBJ2-7; maybe TRBD2 (6 bases). CDR1 is MNHEY and CDR2 is SVGEGT in the germline V gene. The ends were cut back, 6 bases at V and 5 bases at J, with 20 bases in the middle. The CDR3 is 15 residues long. The CDR3 bases are TGTGCCAGCAGCGATCCAATAGCGGCTACGGACGAGCAGTACTTC. The encoded protein is CASSDPIAATDEQYF.

CDR3 sequence: CASSYWTGGAKGALHF. CDR3 nucleotides: TGTGCCAGCAGTTACTGGACAGGGGGCGCGAAGGGGGCCCTCCACTTT. The chain combines TRBV6-5 with TRBJ1-6; 11 bases agree with TRBD1. Germline CDR1 MNHEY, CDR2 SVGAGI. The CDR3 runs to 16 residues. Losses at the gene ends were 1 base for V and 14 bases for J; bases not matched to a gene: 10.

The chain has TRBV19 and TRBJ2-1; possible D gene TRBD1, 6 bases. CDR3 length: 13 residues. Per the germline V gene, CDR1 is LNHDA and CDR2 is SQIVND (reference sequence). Trimming removed 3 bases from V and 9 bases from J, with 12 bases in between. DNA of the CDR3: TGTGCCAGTAGTATTGACAGGACCCTTGAGCAGTTCTTC. This gives the protein CASSIDRTLEQFF.

V gene TRBV19 combines with J gene TRBJ1-1, with D tentatively TRBD1 (6 bases). The CDR3 loop spans 16 amino acids. In germline, CDR1 is LNHDA, CDR2 SQIVND (reference sequence). Trimming removed 3 bases at V and 5 bases at J, with 19 bases between. The CDR3, as DNA: TGTGCCAGTAGTATCTGGGGGGGCATGAAGGGAACTGAAGCTTTCTTT. The encoded protein is CASSIWGGMKGTEAFF.

The rearrangement uses TRBV3-1 (or the pseudogene TRBV3-2) and TRBJ2-3, with 8 positions matching TRBD2. With 6 bases clipped from V and 2 bases from J, the junction kept 7 bases outside the gene matches. Germline V gene lookup returns CDR1 LGHDT and CDR2 YNNKEL (reference sequence). This CDR3 contains 15 residues. Here the CDR3 reads CASSKTSGPTDTQYF. CDR3 nucleotide sequence: TGTGCCAGCAGTAAAACTAGCGGACCCACAGATACGCAGTATTTT.

This clone occurred a few times. This chain joins TRBV5-4 and TRBJ2-7; TRBD2 might be the D (7 bases). CDR3 length: 15 residues. V shed 4 bases and J shed 3 bases, with 17 bases lying between them. The germline V gene has CDR1 SGHNT and CDR2 YYREEE (reference sequence). CDR3 coding DNA: TGTGCCAGCAGCGGAGGCTCGGGGGGCCTCTACGAGCAGTACTTC. Its protein is CASSGGSGGLYEQYF.